This T cell receptor beta chain stems from a study of regulatory and conventional T cells in RAG deficiency. Trimming at V came to 6 bases and at J to 2 bases, leaving 7 bases not matched to a gene. CDR1 is SNHLY, CDR2 FYNNEI, per germline. This CDR3 is built from 15 residues. Profiling relied on immunoSEQ multiplex PCR, and the TCRdb table lists in-frame clones only, not all of them. The data hold approximately 12,000 clones, with approximately 93% observed a single time. The sorted conventional CD4+ T cells were CD25-low and CD127-high, with genomic DNA sequenced. This same sample was also part of a study on regulatory T cells. Turning to that study: The PCR used 52 TRBV and 13 TRBJ primers.

The receptor was isolated from a human donor in good health. The J gene is TRBJ2-7, the V gene TRBV2, with 10 positions matching TRBD2. The sequenced material came from CD4+ effector T cells sorted from blood. This chain's CDR3 is CASREGLARTYEQYF. For the CDR3, the DNA is TGTGCCAGCAGGGAGGGACTAGCGAGAACCTACGAGCAGTACTTC.